The next 15 T cell receptor beta chains were all read from a single sample in a study of cytomegalovirus exposure and HLA in healthy donors. TCRdb keeps only in-frame clones here, not all; method: immunoSEQ multiplex PCR. The data show about 130,000 clones, approximately 89% seen once. Sequencing used PBMCs. Receptor source: a woman under 30 in good health and CMV-seropositive.

This chain connects TRBV6-5 to TRBJ1-6; the D gene is possibly TRBD1 (5 bases). Germline V gene data show CDR1 as MNHEY and CDR2 as SVGAGI. V was pared by 6 bases and J by 4 bases, with 16 bases between. CDR3 length: 16 amino acids. Written as DNA, the CDR3 is TGTGCCAGCAGCTACCAGGGATTTGGGTATAATTCACCCCTCCACTTT. It encodes CASSYQGFGYNSPLHF.

The genes are TRBV9 and TRBJ1-4; D may be TRBD1 (5 bases). The CDR3 extends over 13 amino acids. Trimming removed 4 bases at V and 12 bases at J, with 16 bases between. In germline, CDR1 is SGDLS, CDR2 YYNGEE. CDR3 nucleotide sequence: TGTGCCAGCAGCTTCACTCAAGACAGTCAACTGTTTTTT. It translates to CASSFTQDSQLFF.

The V gene is TRBV5-5, the J gene TRBJ1-1, with D perhaps matching TRBD1 (5 bases). The CDR3 is 15 amino acids. The ends were cut back, 0 bases at V and 4 bases at J, with 13 bases in the middle. Germline CDR1 and CDR2: SGHKS and YYEKEE (reference sequence). CDR3 bases: TGTGCCAGCAGCTTGGTTGCAGGGTGGCCCACTGAAGCTTTCTTT. Translation gives CASSLVAGWPTEAFF.

This chain uses TRBV10-1 with TRBJ2-7, with D possibly being TRBD2 (6 bases). V was clipped by 8 bases and J by 1 base, with 15 bases between them. The germline V gene has CDR1 WNHNN and CDR2 SYGVQD (reference sequence). CDR3 length: 14 amino acids. The DNA for the CDR3 is TGCGCCAGCGTCGTGGGGGGTCCTTCCTACGAGCAGTACTTC. Translation gives CASVVGGPSYEQYF.

This chain connects TRBV27 to TRBJ1-1; 10 bases are shared with TRBD1. CDR1 and CDR2 (germline): MNHEY, SMNVEV (reference sequence). With V trimmed by 6 bases and J by 5 bases, 9 bases remained unmatched. The CDR3 runs to 15 residues. CDR3 residues: CASRSDRGWGTEAFF. In nucleotides, the CDR3 is TGTGCCAGCAGATCGGACAGGGGGTGGGGTACTGAAGCTTTCTTT.

The chain joins TRBV6-5 to TRBJ1-5, with a weak D call TRBD1 (5 bases). Per germline, CDR1 MNHEY and CDR2 SVGAGI. The V end was cut by 9 bases, the J end by 4 bases, with 13 bases between. CDR3 size: 13 residues. CDR3 region: CASSRDLNQPQHF. The CDR3, as DNA: TGTGCCAGTTCACGGGACTTGAATCAGCCCCAGCATTTT.

This clone was seen once. CDR3 nucleotides: TGTGCCAGCAGCCCTGGGACAGGGAATCAGGAGACCCAGTACTTC. Its translation is CASSPGTGNQETQYF. This chain links TRBV7-7 with TRBJ2-5, with 9 positions matching TRBD1. The CDR3 has 15 residues. The junction had 9 bases not matched to a gene; V was cut back by 5 bases and J by 5 bases. Per the germline V gene, CDR1 is SSHAT and CDR2 is FNYEAQ (reference sequence).

This chain connects TRBV4-3 to TRBJ2-1, with 7 bases lining up with TRBD2. This CDR3 has 13 residues. Trimming at V came to 3 bases and at J to 8 bases, leaving 4 bases not matched to a gene. Looked up from germline, CDR1 is LGHNA and CDR2 is YSLEER. The chain's CDR3 is CASSQGRGDEQFF. Written as DNA, the CDR3 is TGCGCCAGCAGCCAGGGACGGGGGGATGAGCAGTTCTTC.

The chain couples TRBV28 to TRBJ2-6; D call uncertain. The CDR3 runs to 17 residues. Germline V lookup: CDR1 MDHEN, CDR2 SYDVKM. V gave up 5 bases and J gave up 0 bases, with 14 bases separating them. CDR3 in DNA: TGTGCCAGCAGTCCCCTCTTCTCTTTCTCTGGGGCCAACGTCCTGACTTTC. Its protein product is CASSPLFSFSGANVLTF.

The V gene is TRBV5-4, the J gene TRBJ2-5; D remains unclear. Trimming pared 2 bases from V and 0 bases from J, leaving 11 bases between. This CDR3 has 15 amino acids. Germline CDR1 SGHNT, CDR2 YYREEE (reference sequence). The CDR3 DNA reads as TGTGCCAGCAGCTTAGAGACACGGAACCAAGAGACCCAGTACTTC. Protein product: CASSLETRNQETQYF.

The V and J genes are TRBV10-3 and TRBJ2-2; 9 bases align to TRBD2. Germline CDR1 is ENHRY and CDR2 is SYGVKD. This CDR3 contains 13 residues. J gave up 5 bases and V 7 bases, and 2 bases lay outside the gene matches. The CDR3 nucleotides read TGTGCCATCACAGCGGGGGGTACCGGGGAGCTGTTTTTT. It specifies CAITAGGTGELFF.

The chain combines TRBV6-5 with TRBJ2-1, with 8 positions matching TRBD2. The CDR3 spans 14 residues. Losses at the gene ends were 6 bases for V and 6 bases for J; bases not matched to a gene: 7. Germline assignment: CDR1 MNHEY and CDR2 SVGAGI. CDR3 residues: CASSEKRGINEQFF. CDR3 nucleotide sequence: TGTGCCAGCAGCGAAAAGCGGGGGATCAATGAGCAGTTCTTC.

This clone was observed a handful of times. The gene calls are TRBV6-1 and TRBJ1-5; TRBD1 agrees at 8 bases. The CDR3 length is 15 residues. V lost 8 bases and J lost 4; bases outside the gene matches: 10. Germline V gene sequence: CDR1 MNHNS, CDR2 SASEGT. The CDR3 coding sequence is TGTGCCAGCCGAAACTCGGGACAGGTTAATCAGCCCCAGCATTTT. Translated, it gives CASRNSGQVNQPQHF.

The CDR3 coding sequence is TGTGCCAGCAGCTTATGGCAGCGGGGGGGCCTAGGTACGCAGTATTTT. It translates to CASSLWQRGGLGTQYF. The chain carries TRBV11-2 and TRBJ2-3; 10 nucleotides agree with TRBD2. Trimming cost V 2 bases and J 8 bases; bases outside gene matches: 10. The CDR3 totals 16 residues. CDR1 is SGHAT and CDR2 is FQNNGV in the germline V gene.

The V call is TRBV27, the J call TRBJ1-5; no clear D gene. V lost 3 bases, J lost 3 bases, and 3 bases lay in between. CDR1 MNHEY and CDR2 SMNVEV come from the germline V gene (reference sequence). The CDR3 is 12 amino acids. For the CDR3, the DNA is TGTGCCAGCAGTTTTTACAATCAGCCCCAGCATTTT. Encoded protein: CASSFYNQPQHF.